This T cell receptor beta chain was sequenced in a study of T cells in localized non-small cell lung cancer. Whole-study findings and limits: Longer overall survival accompanied higher blood T cell density.

Clones were sequenced by immunoSEQ multiplex PCR, and TCRdb holds only the in-frame ones, with some missing. This sample has roughly 21,000 clones, with 88% found just once. Concerning this clone itself: Its target is not known.

The sample in question was peripheral blood mononuclear cells, obtained before any cancer treatment. The receptor was isolated from a male donor older than 55 with stage II lung adenocarcinoma.

CDR3 sequence: CASSQDMGDPKIYEQYF. The DNA of the CDR3 is TGCGCCAGCAGCCAAGATATGGGGGATCCTAAAATCTACGAGCAGTACTTC. The V and J genes are TRBV4-1 and TRBJ2-7; either TRBD1 or TRBD2 may fit D (5 bases each). CDR3 length equals 17 residues. Looked up from germline, CDR1 is MGHRA and CDR2 is YSYEKL. With 0 bases removed from V and 3 bases from J, the gap between germline ends came to 18 bases.